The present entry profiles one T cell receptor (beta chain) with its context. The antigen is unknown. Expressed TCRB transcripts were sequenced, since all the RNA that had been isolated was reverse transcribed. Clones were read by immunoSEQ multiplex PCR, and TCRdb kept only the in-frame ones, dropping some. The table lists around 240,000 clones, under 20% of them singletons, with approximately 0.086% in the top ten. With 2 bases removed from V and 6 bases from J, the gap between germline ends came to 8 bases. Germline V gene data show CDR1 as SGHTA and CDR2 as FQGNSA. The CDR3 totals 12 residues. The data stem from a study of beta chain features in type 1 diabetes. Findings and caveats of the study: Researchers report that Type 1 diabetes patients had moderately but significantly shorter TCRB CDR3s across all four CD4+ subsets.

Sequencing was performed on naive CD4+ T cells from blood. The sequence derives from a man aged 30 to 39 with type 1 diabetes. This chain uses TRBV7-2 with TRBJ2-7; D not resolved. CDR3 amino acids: CASSLQRSEQYF. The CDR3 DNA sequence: TGTGCCAGCAGCTTACAGAGGTCCGAGCAGTACTTC.